These T cell receptor beta chains were read from a single sample in a study of CD8+ T cells in alopecia areata. TCRdb keeps only in-frame clones here, not all; method: immunoSEQ multiplex PCR. Seen here are about 120,000 clones, approximately 59% observed once, and the top ten hold nearly 30%. Specimen: CD8+ T cells sorted from blood, collected at week 4, from a patient treated with tofacitinib. Every receptor here comes from a human donor with alopecia areata. The CDR3 runs from the conserved cysteine through the conserved F or W. The D gene is left open where the match is weak. Some rows mark clone size as missing; the rest say once, few, many or name a class of expanded clone.

.	TRBV29-1	TRBD1	TRBJ1-2	TGCAGCGTTGTTCTGGACAGGGCTGGCTACACCTTC	CSVVLDRAGYTF
.	TRBV7-2	.	TRBJ2-3	TGTGCCAGCAGCGCCGAGGGGGGCGCAGATACGCAGTATTTT	CASSAEGGADTQYF
.	TRBV5-1	.	TRBJ2-7	TGCGCCAGCAGCTTGGGACAGAACTCCTACGAGCAGTACTTC	CASSLGQNSYEQYF
few	TRBV6-5	.	TRBJ2-3	TGTGCCAGCAGTTACTCCTCCATAGGGTTTTCAGATACGCAGTATTTT	CASSYSSIGFSDTQYF
few	TRBV23-1	TRBD1	TRBJ1-2	TGCGCCAGCGGCCGCCCGATACCGCGGGACAGGGGGCCGAACTCCTATGGCTACACCTTC	CASGRPIPRDRGPNSYGYTF
.	TRBV27	.	TRBJ1-5	TGTGCCAGCAGTTTAGGGAGCCCTAATCAGCCCCAGCATTTT	CASSLGSPNQPQHF
few	TRBV23-1	.	TRBJ1-3	TGCGCCAGCAGTCAATTCCTCTCTGGAAACACCATATATTTT	CASSQFLSGNTIYF
.	TRBV30	.	TRBJ1-2	TGTGCCTGGGAGTTTGGGAGCTCTAACTATGGCTACACCTTC	CAWEFGSSNYGYTF
.	TRBV30	.	TRBJ1-2	TGTGCCTGGAATGCTTTCACCTTC	CAWNAFTF
.	TRBV30	.	TRBJ2-1	TGTGCCTGGACCACCCAATGGGGAAGGGGACCCAATGAGCAGTTCTTC	CAWTTQWGRGPNEQFF
few	TRBV29-1	TRBD1	TRBJ2-7	TGCAGCGTTGAAGATATGGACAGGGAGACCTACGAGCAGTACTTC	CSVEDMDRETYEQYF
.	TRBV30	.	TRBJ1-5	TGTGCCTGGAGTGACACAGGCTATAGCAATCAGCCCCAGCATTTT	CAWSDTGYSNQPQHF
few	TRBV29-1	.	TRBJ1-2	TGCAGCGTTGAGGAGGGGACAACCTATGGCTACACCTTC	CSVEEGTTYGYTF
.	TRBV5-1	TRBD2	TRBJ2-1	TGCGCCAGCAGCTTAAGGACTAGCGGGTCCTACTCCTACAATGAGCAGTTCTTC	CASSLRTSGSYSYNEQFF
.	TRBV30	TRBD1	TRBJ2-1	TGTGCCTGGAGTGTATACTCACAGGGGCGCAATGAGCAGTTCTTC	CAWSVYSQGRNEQFF
.	TRBV4-3	TRBD2	TRBJ2-1	TGCGCCAGCAGCCAAGAGCGGGGGGCCTCCTACAATGAGCAGTTCTTC	CASSQERGASYNEQFF
.	TRBV7-8	.	TRBJ2-6	TGTGCCAGCAGCCTAAGGTCCGGACAGGCCAACGTCCTGACTTTC	CASSLRSGQANVLTF
few	TRBV29-1	TRBD1	TRBJ2-1	TGCAGCGTTGAAGAGGTGTGGACAGGGAACAATGAGCAGTTCTTC	CSVEEVWTGNNEQFF
.	TRBV4-2	.	TRBJ1-2	TGTGCCAGCAGCCAAGAACGGTCCATCCTGAGCTATGGCTACACCTTC	CASSQERSILSYGYTF
.	TRBV30	.	TRBJ1-3	TGTGCCTGGAGTGTGTCTGGAAACACCATATATTTT	CAWSVSGNTIYF
.	TRBV7-9	.	TRBJ2-1	TGTGCCAGCAGTTCAGAGACGGACTACAATGAGCAGTTCTTC	CASSSETDYNEQFF
.	TRBV29-1	TRBD1	TRBJ1-2	TGCAGCGTTGAACTACAGGGGGCTGTGAACACCTTC	CSVELQGAVNTF
once	TRBV19	.	TRBJ1-2	TGTGCCAGTAGTGCCGGGACACGCTACACCTTC	CASSAGTRYTF
few	TRBV15	.	TRBJ1-3	TGTGCCACCAGCAGAGATCGATATTCTGGAAACACCATATATTTT	CATSRDRYSGNTIYF
.	TRBV27	TRBD1	TRBJ2-3	TGTGCCAGCAGTCCCCTGACAGGGGGCGATACGCAGTATTTT	CASSPLTGGDTQYF
few	TRBV29-1	.	TRBJ2-3	TGCAGCGTTGAAGGGTTGGCAGATACGCAGTATTTT	CSVEGLADTQYF
once	TRBV29-1	.	TRBJ2-1	TGCAGCGTTGAAGGGCTGAACTCTGAGCAGTTCTTC	CSVEGLNSEQFF
once	TRBV6-5	.	TRBJ1-1	TGTGCCAGCAGTTACGTACAGGGATCGACTGAAGCTTTCTTT	CASSYVQGSTEAFF
once	TRBV5-6	TRBD1	TRBJ2-1	TGTGCCAGCAGCCAAGGACAGGGATCCTACAATGAGCAGTTCTTC	CASSQGQGSYNEQFF
.	TRBV29-1	TRBD2	TRBJ2-1	TGCAGCGTTTTTTTCAGCGGGGGTTACAATGAGCAGTTCTTC	CSVFFSGGYNEQFF
.	TRBV13	.	TRBJ2-3	TGTGCCAGCAGTGACTTGGACAGTTCTAGCACAGATACGCAGTATTTT	CASSDLDSSSTDTQYF
.	TRBV11-2	.	TRBJ2-7	TGTGCCAGCAGCTTTGGGTCAGGGAGGTTCGAGCAGTACTTC	CASSFGSGRFEQYF
.	TRBV27	TRBD1	TRBJ2-7	TGTGCCAGCAGTTTTGGGACAGCCTACGAGCAGTACTTC	CASSFGTAYEQYF
few	TRBV9	TRBD1	TRBJ1-1	TGTGCCAGCAGCTTAGCCGGGACAGAATACATGAACACTGAAGCTTTCTTT	CASSLAGTEYMNTEAFF
.	TRBV5-6	.	TRBJ1-1	TGTGCCAGCAGCTTGGAAGGGGCTAACACTGAAGCTTTCTTT	CASSLEGANTEAFF
.	TRBV15	.	TRBJ2-5	TGTGCCACCAGCAGAGAGGGCATTCAAGAGACCCAGTACTTC	CATSREGIQETQYF
.	TRBV29-1	.	TRBJ2-5	TGCAGCGTCGAGGACGTACAAGAGACCCAGTACTTC	CSVEDVQETQYF
few	TRBV7-9	TRBD2	TRBJ2-5	TGTGCCAGCAGCTTAGACGCTAGCGGGGAGACCCAGTACTTC	CASSLDASGETQYF
.	TRBV29-1	.	TRBJ1-2	TGCAGCGTCTGGGGGCAACAGGTGGACTATGGCTACACCTTC	CSVWGQQVDYGYTF
.	TRBV5-1	.	TRBJ1-1	TGCGCCAGCAGCTTCAGGAACATGAACACTGAAGCTTTCTTT	CASSFRNMNTEAFF
few	TRBV30	.	TRBJ2-2	TGTGCCTGGAGTGAGGTGGGGCTCACCGGGGAGCTGTTTTTT	CAWSEVGLTGELFF
.	TRBV7-8	.	TRBJ2-2	TGTGCCAGCAGCTTAGTTGAGGTGACTTCGAACACCGGGGAGCTGTTTTTT	CASSLVEVTSNTGELFF